The present TCR beta chain was sequenced within a study of OX40 agonist ivuxolimab in advanced cancers. Across the whole study: All patients had ivuxolimab intravenously every 2 weeks at 0.01 to 10 mg/kg. The group had a mean age of about 60 years, ranged from roughly 23 to 79, and was 80% to 90% male.

Germline-derived CDR1 and CDR2 are MNHNY and SVGAGI (reference sequence). This CDR3 has 15 residues. V trimming: 8 bases; J trimming: 6 bases; junction bases outside the gene matches: 11. Findings and limits, study-wide: The study found that CD8+ T cells averaged more expanded clones than CD4+. Both blood CD4+ and CD8+ T cells showed clonal growth by week 6 at 0.1 to 3.0 mg/kg.

Produced via immunoSEQ multiplex PCR; TCRdb's table is partial and in-frame only. The sample lists 40,000 to 60,000 clones, 88% seen once, with 3.4% in the top ten. This clone came up once. Its antigen is currently unknown. The rearrangement uses TRBV6-6 and TRBJ2-7; 12 nucleotides match TRBD2. This clonotype was obtained from an adult with an advanced solid tumor such as melanoma, head and neck, liver or kidney cancer. The material sequenced was CD4+ or CD8+ T cells sorted from blood, taken in a trial of the OX40 agonist ivuxolimab. The CDR3 DNA sequence: TGTGCCAGCGGAGGGGATCCTAGCGGGGGGGCCGAGCAGTACTTC. Translating it yields CASGGDPSGGAEQYF.